The rows below give T cell receptor beta chains drawn from one sample of a study of blood T cell repertoires in COVID-19. The data were produced by immunoSEQ multiplex PCR, yet TCRdb's version contains in-frame clones alone and is incomplete. The sample has about 70,000 clones; approximately 80% are singletons. Sequencing was done on a sample of peripheral blood. The receptors stem from a woman of 80 years or more with acute or convalescent COVID-19. Each CDR3 is given with its conserved first and last residue. The D gene is left open where the match is weak. A clone size is listed for some rows: how often the clone was seen (once, few, many), or a class if it is expanded.

J gene: TRBJ1-1; clone size: once; V gene: TRBV4-1; D gene: -; CDR3 protein: CASSQFSKRHEAFF; CDR3 DNA: TGCGCCAGCAGCCAATTCTCAAAGCGCCATGAAGCTTTCTTT
J gene: TRBJ1-2; clone size: -; V gene: TRBV5-6; D gene: -; CDR3 protein: CASSLGTVNYGYTF; CDR3 DNA: TGTGCCAGCAGCTTGGGGACAGTGAACTATGGCTACACCTTC
J gene: TRBJ1-6; clone size: -; V gene: TRBV10-3; D gene: -; CDR3 protein: CATTSRPESPLHF; CDR3 DNA: TGTGCCACCACCTCCAGGCCCGAATCACCCCTCCACTTT
J gene: TRBJ2-7; clone size: -; V gene: TRBV5-1; D gene: TRBD2; CDR3 protein: CASSQSGGVSYEQYF; CDR3 DNA: TGCGCCAGCAGCCAGAGCGGGGGGGTATCCTACGAGCAGTACTTC
J gene: TRBJ1-2; clone size: few; V gene: TRBV6-6; D gene: -; CDR3 protein: CASTEEGPNYGYTF; CDR3 DNA: TGTGCCAGCACTGAGGAGGGACCTAACTATGGCTACACCTTC
J gene: TRBJ2-5; clone size: once; V gene: TRBV5-4; D gene: TRBD1; CDR3 protein: CASSLQGAETQYF; CDR3 DNA: TGTGCCAGCAGCTTACAGGGGGCTGAGACCCAGTACTTC
J gene: TRBJ2-3; clone size: few; V gene: TRBV4-1; D gene: TRBD2; CDR3 protein: CASSQANSGASTDTQYF; CDR3 DNA: TGCGCCAGCAGCCAAGCGAATAGCGGGGCTAGCACAGATACGCAGTATTTT
J gene: TRBJ2-7; clone size: -; V gene: TRBV27; D gene: TRBD2; CDR3 protein: CASSRGLAGGYYEQYF; CDR3 DNA: TGTGCCAGCAGCCGGGGACTAGCGGGGGGGTACTACGAGCAGTACTTC
J gene: TRBJ1-1; clone size: once; V gene: TRBV5-6; D gene: -; CDR3 protein: CASSPTENTEAFF; CDR3 DNA: TGTGCCAGCAGCCCAACAGAAAACACTGAAGCTTTCTTT
J gene: TRBJ2-7; clone size: -; V gene: TRBV20-1; D gene: -; CDR3 protein: CSASRTPNSYEQYF; CDR3 DNA: TGCAGTGCTAGTAGGACACCTAACTCCTACGAGCAGTACTTC
J gene: TRBJ1-3; clone size: -; V gene: TRBV5-1; D gene: TRBD1; CDR3 protein: CASSARTGIGNTIYF; CDR3 DNA: TGCGCCAGCAGCGCCCGGACAGGGATCGGAAACACCATATATTTT
J gene: TRBJ1-5; clone size: -; V gene: TRBV30; D gene: -; CDR3 protein: CAWSGGVSNQPQHF; CDR3 DNA: TGTGCCTGGAGCGGAGGGGTTAGCAATCAGCCCCAGCATTTT
J gene: TRBJ1-4; clone size: -; V gene: TRBV18; D gene: -; CDR3 protein: CASSHTGPTNEKLFF; CDR3 DNA: TGTGCCAGCTCACATACAGGACCAACTAATGAAAAACTGTTTTTT
J gene: TRBJ1-1; clone size: once; V gene: TRBV30; D gene: -; CDR3 protein: CAWTYSRVGNTEAFF; CDR3 DNA: TGTGCCTGGACCTACTCCAGGGTTGGGAACACTGAAGCTTTCTTT
J gene: TRBJ1-5; clone size: -; V gene: TRBV6-5; D gene: -; CDR3 protein: CASTRGGQPQHF; CDR3 DNA: TGTGCCAGCACTAGGGGGGGTCAGCCCCAGCATTTT
J gene: TRBJ1-3; clone size: -; V gene: TRBV7-8; D gene: -; CDR3 protein: CASSLGASGNTIYF; CDR3 DNA: TGTGCCAGCAGCTTGGGCGCGTCTGGAAACACCATATATTTT
J gene: TRBJ2-7; clone size: -; V gene: TRBV11-2; D gene: -; CDR3 protein: CASSLLSAGQYF; CDR3 DNA: TGTGCCAGCAGCTTATTATCCGCCGGGCAGTACTTC
J gene: TRBJ2-5; clone size: -; V gene: TRBV3-1/TRBV3-2; D gene: TRBD1; CDR3 protein: CASSQGQGNQETQYF; CDR3 DNA: TGTGCCAGCAGCCAAGGACAGGGAAATCAAGAGACCCAGTACTTC